These T cell receptor beta chains were read from a single sample in a study of blood T cell repertoires in COVID-19. Profiled with immunoSEQ multiplex PCR; TCRdb holds only in-frame clones, not every one. The sample lists tens of thousands of clones, roughly 88% occurring once. The sequenced material came from peripheral blood. The origin of the receptors is a human donor in a cohort sampled during active COVID-19. Each CDR3 is given with its conserved first and last residue. A D gene is named only where the DNA matches it firmly. A row's size may be missing; if present it is once, few, many or a size class.

v_call	clone_size	d_call	j_call	cdr3_aa	cdr3_nt
TRBV4-3	.	TRBD2	TRBJ2-3	CASSQDPQAGGPDTQYF	TGCGCCAGCAGCCAAGATCCCCAAGCGGGAGGGCCAGATACGCAGTATTTT
TRBV5-1	.	TRBD1	TRBJ2-2	CASSSPTRPFDRVGTGELFF	TGCGCCAGCAGCTCGCCGACCCGGCCATTCGACAGGGTCGGCACCGGGGAGCTGTTTTTT
TRBV23-1	.	TRBD1	TRBJ2-2	CASSQWGTGKNTGELFF	TGCGCCAGCAGTCAATGGGGGACAGGGAAAAACACCGGGGAGCTGTTTTTT
TRBV25-1	.	.	TRBJ2-1	CASSEMSSYNEQFF	TGTGCCAGCTCTGAAATGAGCTCCTACAATGAGCAGTTCTTC
TRBV11-3	few	.	TRBJ2-5	CASSSGGAGETQYF	TGTGCCAGCAGCTCTGGGGGGGCTGGGGAGACCCAGTACTTC
TRBV10-1	few	TRBD1	TRBJ2-7	CASAGQGAKEQYF	TGCGCCAGCGCGGGACAGGGGGCGAAGGAGCAGTACTTC
TRBV28	.	TRBD2	TRBJ2-3	CASSSLLGREGLTDTQYF	TGTGCCAGCAGTTCCCTCCTCGGGCGGGAGGGCCTGACAGATACGCAGTATTTT
TRBV28	.	.	TRBJ2-7	CASSFARVPYEQYF	TGTGCCAGCAGTTTCGCCCGGGTCCCCTACGAGCAGTACTTC
TRBV6-2/TRBV6-3	.	.	TRBJ1-5	CASSLVRGTNQPQHF	TGTGCCAGCAGTCTCGTTAGGGGTACAAATCAGCCCCAGCATTTT
TRBV29-1	.	TRBD2	TRBJ2-1	CSAIGLANEQFF	TGCAGCGCAATCGGACTAGCCAATGAGCAGTTCTTC
TRBV5-4	.	TRBD2	TRBJ2-5	CASSLSTSGRAGETQYF	TGTGCCAGCAGCTTGTCGACTAGCGGGAGGGCGGGAGAGACCCAGTACTTC
TRBV27	.	TRBD2	TRBJ2-1	CASSRGLAEIHQLYNEQFF	TGTGCCAGCAGCCGAGGACTAGCGGAGATCCACCAATTATACAATGAGCAGTTCTTC
TRBV7-2	.	TRBD2	TRBJ2-4	CASSRQAGGPQNIQYF	TGTGCCAGCAGCCGTCAAGCGGGAGGGCCGCAAAACATTCAGTACTTC
TRBV4-3	.	.	TRBJ1-3	CASSQDPQGNTIYF	TGCGCCAGCAGCCAAGATCCCCAGGGAAACACCATATATTTT
TRBV6-2/TRBV6-3	once	.	TRBJ2-3	CASSLGLLDTQYF	TGTGCCAGCAGCCTCGGACTCTTGGATACGCAGTATTTT
TRBV25-1	.	TRBD1	TRBJ2-7	CASSATGAYEQYF	TGTGCCAGCAGTGCGACAGGGGCCTACGAGCAGTACTTC
TRBV20-1	.	TRBD2	TRBJ2-3	CSASEPGLVPDTQYF	TGCAGTGCTAGTGAGCCGGGACTAGTCCCAGATACGCAGTATTTT
TRBV7-2	.	TRBD1	TRBJ2-7	CASSSGGARVEQYF	TGTGCCAGCAGCTCAGGGGGCGCTCGGGTAGAGCAGTACTTC
TRBV18	.	TRBD1	TRBJ1-2	CASSRVGSGGKSGYGYTF	TGTGCCAGCTCCCGAGTGGGGTCAGGGGGCAAGTCTGGCTATGGCTACACCTTC
TRBV12-3/TRBV12-4	.	.	TRBJ1-2	CASSGSNYGYTF	TGTGCCAGCAGCGGTTCTAACTATGGCTACACCTTC
TRBV29-1	.	TRBD2	TRBJ2-1	CSVQNNLAEEQFF	TGCAGCGTACAAAACAACCTAGCGGAAGAGCAGTTCTTC
TRBV28	.	TRBD2	TRBJ2-3	CASSSSGREEDTQYF	TGTGCCAGCAGCTCTAGCGGGAGGGAGGAAGATACGCAGTATTTT
TRBV28	.	TRBD2	TRBJ2-7	CASKESRGAYEQYF	TGTGCCAGCAAGGAATCTCGGGGGGCCTACGAGCAGTACTTC
TRBV10-3	.	TRBD1	TRBJ2-1	CAIRRQGSNEQFF	TGTGCCATCAGACGACAGGGCTCCAATGAGCAGTTCTTC
TRBV27	.	.	TRBJ2-2	CASSLGTRPSNTGELFF	TGTGCCAGCAGTTTGGGTACTAGACCTTCGAACACCGGGGAGCTGTTTTTT
TRBV2	.	TRBD2	TRBJ2-3	CASSEDPSGIETDTQYF	TGTGCCAGCAGTGAGGATCCTAGCGGGATTGAGACAGATACGCAGTATTTT
TRBV11-3	.	TRBD1	TRBJ1-2	CASSRNLAGGDGYTF	TGTGCCAGCAGCCGAAATTTGGCAGGGGGCGACGGCTACACCTTC
TRBV9	once	.	TRBJ2-2	CASSPQDRPTGELFF	TGTGCCAGCAGCCCGCAGGACAGACCCACCGGGGAGCTGTTTTTT
TRBV7-2	.	TRBD1	TRBJ1-1	CASSFPPDRATEAFF	TGTGCCAGCAGCTTCCCACCGGACAGGGCCACTGAAGCTTTCTTT
TRBV5-8	.	.	TRBJ1-2	CASSHRTDSYGYTF	TGTGCCAGCAGCCACCGGACGGACTCCTATGGCTACACCTTC
TRBV6-5	.	TRBD2	TRBJ2-1	CASSTTSGPYNEQFF	TGTGCCAGCAGTACCACTAGCGGGCCCTACAATGAGCAGTTCTTC
TRBV2	.	TRBD2	TRBJ2-3	CASSEYRAGDTDTQYF	TGTGCCAGCAGTGAATACAGAGCGGGAGACACAGATACGCAGTATTTT
TRBV4-1	.	TRBD1	TRBJ1-4	CASSSSGTGGGEKLFF	TGCGCCAGCAGCTCATCAGGAACAGGGGGTGGTGAAAAACTGTTTTTT
TRBV5-1	.	.	TRBJ2-3	CASSLGSGSTDTQYF	TGCGCCAGCAGCTTGGGCAGCGGGAGCACAGATACGCAGTATTTT
TRBV11-2	.	TRBD2	TRBJ2-5	CASSLGLLAGGVGGETQYF	TGTGCCAGCAGCTTAGGATTACTAGCGGGAGGAGTGGGGGGGGAGACCCAGTACTTC
TRBV3-1/TRBV3-2	.	TRBD2	TRBJ2-5	CASDPGGQRETQYF	TGTGCCAGCGACCCGGGGGGTCAGAGGGAGACCCAGTACTTC
TRBV5-1	once	.	TRBJ2-7	CASSLEDSYEQYF	TGCGCCAGCAGCTTGGAGGACAGTTACGAGCAGTACTTC
TRBV7-2	.	TRBD1	TRBJ2-4	CASSLDRRQGNIQYF	TGTGCCAGCAGCTTAGACCGTCGACAGGGAAACATTCAGTACTTC
TRBV5-1	.	TRBD1	TRBJ1-5	CASSPGQGRSNQPQHF	TGCGCCAGCAGCCCCGGACAGGGGCGAAGCAATCAGCCCCAGCATTTT
TRBV5-1	.	.	TRBJ2-7	CASSLGTGGAYEQYF	TGCGCCAGCAGCTTGGGTACAGGGGGGGCCTACGAGCAGTACTTC
TRBV10-3	.	TRBD2	TRBJ2-3	CAISDSGTSGRARTDTQYF	TGTGCCATCAGTGACTCCGGGACTAGCGGGAGGGCCAGGACAGATACGCAGTATTTT
TRBV10-3	.	TRBD2	TRBJ2-3	CAISESVRGGRRDTQYF	TGTGCCATCAGTGAGTCCGTGCGGGGGGGGCGACGGGATACGCAGTATTTT
TRBV2	.	TRBD1	TRBJ2-1	CASSWDRIYNEQFF	TGTGCCAGCAGCTGGGACAGGATATACAATGAGCAGTTCTTC
TRBV12-3/TRBV12-4	.	.	TRBJ1-6	CASSRGGNSPLHF	TGTGCCAGCAGTAGGGGGGGTAATTCACCCCTCCACTTT
TRBV28	once	TRBD2	TRBJ2-7	CASSLPSGSPYEQYF	TGTGCCAGCAGTCTTCCTAGCGGGAGCCCCTACGAGCAGTACTTC
TRBV7-2	.	TRBD2	TRBJ2-3	CASSSESTSGDTQYF	TGTGCCAGCAGCTCCGAATCGACTAGCGGAGATACGCAGTATTTT
TRBV5-1	.	TRBD1	TRBJ2-1	CASSTQGARVSNEQFF	TGCGCCAGCAGCACCCAGGGGGCGCGGGTCTCGAATGAGCAGTTCTTC
TRBV27	.	TRBD2	TRBJ2-3	CASSSGRITDTQYF	TGTGCCAGTAGCAGCGGGAGGATCACAGATACGCAGTATTTT
TRBV5-4	.	TRBD1	TRBJ1-1	CASSLETGRNTEAFF	TGTGCCAGCAGCTTGGAGACAGGGAGGAACACTGAAGCTTTCTTT
TRBV5-4	.	.	TRBJ1-2	CASSLRQGNYGYTF	TGTGCCAGCAGCTTGAGGCAGGGGAACTATGGCTACACCTTC
TRBV19	.	.	TRBJ2-3	CASSIGHMRDTQYF	TGTGCCAGTAGTATAGGGCACATGAGGGATACGCAGTATTTT
TRBV5-6	once	.	TRBJ2-5	CASSSKLTPSQETQYF	TGTGCCAGCAGCTCGAAACTTACTCCCTCCCAAGAGACCCAGTACTTC